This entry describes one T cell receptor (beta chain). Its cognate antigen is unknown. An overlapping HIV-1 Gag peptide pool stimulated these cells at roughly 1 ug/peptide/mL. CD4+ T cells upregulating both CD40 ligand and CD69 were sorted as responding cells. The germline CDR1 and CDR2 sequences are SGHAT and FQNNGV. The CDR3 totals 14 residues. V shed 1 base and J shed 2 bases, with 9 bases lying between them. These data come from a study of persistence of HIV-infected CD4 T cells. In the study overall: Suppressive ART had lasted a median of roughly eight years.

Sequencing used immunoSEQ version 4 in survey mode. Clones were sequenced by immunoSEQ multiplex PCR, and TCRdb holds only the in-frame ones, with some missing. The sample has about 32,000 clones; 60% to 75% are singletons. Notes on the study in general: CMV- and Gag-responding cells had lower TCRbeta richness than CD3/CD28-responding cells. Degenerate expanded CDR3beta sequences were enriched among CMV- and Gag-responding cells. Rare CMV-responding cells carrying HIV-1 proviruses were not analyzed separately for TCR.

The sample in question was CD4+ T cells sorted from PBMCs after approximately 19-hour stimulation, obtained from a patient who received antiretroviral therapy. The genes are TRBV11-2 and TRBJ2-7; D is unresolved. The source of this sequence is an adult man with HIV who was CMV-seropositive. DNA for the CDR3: TGTGCCAGCAGCTTAGGTCAGACAACCTACGAGCAGTACTTC. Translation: CASSLGQTTYEQYF. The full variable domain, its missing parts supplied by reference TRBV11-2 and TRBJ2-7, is EAGVAQSPRYKIIEKRQSVAFWCNPISGHATLYWYQQILGQGPKLLIQFQNNGVVDDSQLPKDRFSAERLKGVDSTLKIQPAKLEDSAVYLCASSLGQTTYEQYFGPGTRLTVT.